This record concerns one TCR beta chain sequence. The record originates from a study of cytomegalovirus exposure and HLA in healthy donors. Germline V gene data show CDR1 as MNHNS and CDR2 as SASEGT. V shed 5 bases, J shed 4 bases, and the junction held 8 bases outside the gene matches. The CDR3 runs to 15 residues. The PCR contained 60 Vbeta and 13 Jbeta primers. Clones were read by immunoSEQ multiplex PCR, and TCRdb kept only the in-frame ones, dropping some. The profile covers under 250,000 clones, with 60% to 80% appearing a single time and less than 3% taken by the ten largest. This TCR was recovered from a woman younger than 45 in good health and CMV-seronegative. The sample was PBMCs. The chain employs TRBV6-1 and TRBJ2-1, with 7 bases aligning to TRBD1. In DNA, the CDR3 is TGTGCCAGCAGTCCCAGACAGGGTTGGTACAATGAGCAGTTCTTC. Translated, it gives CASSPRQGWYNEQFF.